This TCR beta chain was sequenced during a study of OX40 agonist ivuxolimab in advanced cancers. About the study as a whole: Ivuxolimab was an agonistic, fully human IgG2 monoclonal antibody directed against OX40 (CD134), a costimulatory receptor. Intravenous ivuxolimab was administered to patients every 2 weeks at six dose levels: 0.01, 0.1, 0.3, 1.5, 3 and 10 mg/kg. Of the roughly 52 dose-escalation patients, hepatocellular carcinoma was present in around 19, melanoma in around 15, renal cell carcinoma in 9 and head and neck cancer in 9. In the dose-escalation cohort, about four fifths of patients were male, and the mean age was approximately 60 years with a range of about 20 to 80. Patients were allowed to have had prior anti-PD-1, anti-PD-L1 or anti-CTLA-4 therapy, and 40% of the dose-escalation patients had been treated with checkpoint inhibitors. Partial responses occurred in three dose-escalation patients, of whom one had hepatocellular carcinoma and two had cutaneous melanoma. The point of sequencing TCRbeta in the periphery was to test whether ivuxolimab changed TCR sequence diversity and drove clonal T-cell expansion. The paper describes the monotherapy dose-escalation part (N of about 52 patients) of the phase I trial of ivuxolimab. Overall results and qualifications from the work: After ivuxolimab, CD8+ T cells had more expanded clones than CD4+ T cells on average. Low levels of normalized T-cell clonal expansion were also seen in some nonresponding patients. Clonal expansion of both CD4+ and CD8+ blood T cells was observed from baseline to week 6 at doses 0.1 to 3.0 mg/kg. The antigen specificity of the clonally expanded peripheral T cells was not determined. In the 0.1-3.0 mg/kg groups, partial responders had among the lowest normalized peripheral clonal expansion, particularly in CD8+ T cells.

Patients with autoimmune disease history or receiving systemic immunosuppression were excluded from the trial. Peripheral blood for TCR sequencing was collected from all dose cohorts at baseline, on cycle 4 day 1, and on cycle 7 day 1. Samples were obtained from an open-label, multicenter, first-in-human phase I dose-escalation trial of ivuxolimab. Adults with locally advanced or metastatic melanoma, renal cell, hepatocellular, or head and neck squamous cell carcinoma were enrolled in the trial. Before TCR sequencing, CD4+ and CD8+ T cells were separately sorted from peripheral blood. At the junction V is shortened by 7 bases and J by 4 bases, with 10 bases in between. Based on the germline V gene, the CDR1 and CDR2 sequences are MNHNS and SASEGT. There are 12 amino acids in the CDR3, from cysteine to phenylalanine inclusive. The read is trimmed to its CDR3 DNA, 36 bases read in frame from base 1.

For sequencing of the TCRbeta CDR3 region, genomic DNA was extracted from the sorted cells. TCRbeta CDR3 regions were sequenced using the immunoSEQ Assay. TCRdb carries this immuneACCESS record with in-frame sequences only. Its versions omit some clonotypes, under half of them owing to an unresolved V gene in the studies checked, with the rest unexplained. Within this sample are tens of thousands of clones, with approximately 90% of them counted one time only. The ten largest clones represent 6.5% to 9% of the sample. Comments on this clone: Its antigen is currently not known. No much larger clone is present one base from it, and per-base qualities are unavailable.

This receptor chain uses TRBV6-1 and TRBJ1-1; the D gene is not confidently resolved. The sequence came from an adult with an advanced solid tumor such as melanoma, head and neck, liver or kidney cancer. This specimen consisted of CD4+ or CD8+ T cells sorted from blood, obtained in a trial of the OX40 agonist ivuxolimab. DNA sequence: TGTGCCAGCATCAAACGTCCCACTGAAGCTTTCTTT. This translates into CASIKRPTEAFF.